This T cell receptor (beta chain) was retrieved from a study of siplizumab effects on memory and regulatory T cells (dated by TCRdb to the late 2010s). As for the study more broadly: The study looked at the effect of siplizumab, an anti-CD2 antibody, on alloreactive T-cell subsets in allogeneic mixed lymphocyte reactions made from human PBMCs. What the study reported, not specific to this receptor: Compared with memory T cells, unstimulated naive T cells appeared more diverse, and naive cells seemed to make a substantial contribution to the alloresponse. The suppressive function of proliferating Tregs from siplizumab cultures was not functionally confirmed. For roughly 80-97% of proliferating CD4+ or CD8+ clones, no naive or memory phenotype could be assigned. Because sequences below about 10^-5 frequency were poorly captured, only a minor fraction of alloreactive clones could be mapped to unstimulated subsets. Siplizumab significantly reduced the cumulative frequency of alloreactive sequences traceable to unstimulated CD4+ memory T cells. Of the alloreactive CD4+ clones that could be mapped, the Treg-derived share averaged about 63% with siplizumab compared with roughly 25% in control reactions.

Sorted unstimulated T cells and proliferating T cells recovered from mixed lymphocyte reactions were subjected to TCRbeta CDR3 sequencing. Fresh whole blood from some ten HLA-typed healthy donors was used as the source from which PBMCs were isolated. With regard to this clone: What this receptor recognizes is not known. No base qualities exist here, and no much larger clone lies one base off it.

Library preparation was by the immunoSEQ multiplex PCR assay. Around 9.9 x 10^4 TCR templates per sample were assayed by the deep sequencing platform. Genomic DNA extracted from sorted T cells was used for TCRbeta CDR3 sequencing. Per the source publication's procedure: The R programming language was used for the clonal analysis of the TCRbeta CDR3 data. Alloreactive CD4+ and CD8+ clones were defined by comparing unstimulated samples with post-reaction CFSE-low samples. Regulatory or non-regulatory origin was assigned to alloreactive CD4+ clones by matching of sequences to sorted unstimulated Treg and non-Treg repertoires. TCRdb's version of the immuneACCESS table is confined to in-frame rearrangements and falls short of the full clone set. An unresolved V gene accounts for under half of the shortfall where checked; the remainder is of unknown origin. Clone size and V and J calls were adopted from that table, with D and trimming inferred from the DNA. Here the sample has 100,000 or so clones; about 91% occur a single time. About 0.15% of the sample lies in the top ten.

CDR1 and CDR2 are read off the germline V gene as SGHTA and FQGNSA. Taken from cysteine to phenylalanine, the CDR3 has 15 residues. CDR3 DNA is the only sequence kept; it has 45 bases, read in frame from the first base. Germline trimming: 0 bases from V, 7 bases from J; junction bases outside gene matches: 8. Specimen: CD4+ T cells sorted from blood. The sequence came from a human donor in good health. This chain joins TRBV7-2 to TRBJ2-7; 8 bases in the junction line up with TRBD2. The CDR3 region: CASSLAERGGREQYF. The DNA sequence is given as TGTGCCAGCAGCTTAGCTGAACGGGGGGGACGGGAGCAGTACTTC.